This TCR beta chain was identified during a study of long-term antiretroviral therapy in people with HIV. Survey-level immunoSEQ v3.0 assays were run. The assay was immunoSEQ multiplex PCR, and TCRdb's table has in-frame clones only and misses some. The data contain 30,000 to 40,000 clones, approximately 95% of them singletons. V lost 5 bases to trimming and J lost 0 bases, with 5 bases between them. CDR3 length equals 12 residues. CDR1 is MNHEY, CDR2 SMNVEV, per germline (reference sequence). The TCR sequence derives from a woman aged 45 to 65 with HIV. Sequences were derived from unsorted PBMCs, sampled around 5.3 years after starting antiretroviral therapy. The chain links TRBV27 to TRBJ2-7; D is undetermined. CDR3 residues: CASSTTSYEQYF. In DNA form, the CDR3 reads TGTGCCAGCAGTACGACCTCCTACGAGCAGTACTTC.